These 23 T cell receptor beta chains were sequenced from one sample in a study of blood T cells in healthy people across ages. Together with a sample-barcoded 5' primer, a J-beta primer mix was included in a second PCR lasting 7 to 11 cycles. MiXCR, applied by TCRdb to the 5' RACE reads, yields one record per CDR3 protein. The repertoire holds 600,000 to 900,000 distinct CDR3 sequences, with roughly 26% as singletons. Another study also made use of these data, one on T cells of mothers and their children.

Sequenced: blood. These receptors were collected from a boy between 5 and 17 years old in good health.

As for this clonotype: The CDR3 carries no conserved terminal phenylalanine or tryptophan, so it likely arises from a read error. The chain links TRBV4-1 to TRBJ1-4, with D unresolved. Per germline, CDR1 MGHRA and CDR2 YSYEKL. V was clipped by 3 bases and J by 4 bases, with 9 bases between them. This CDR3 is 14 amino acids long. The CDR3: CASSQGSYNEKLFS. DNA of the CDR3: TGCGCCAGCAGCCAGGGAAGTTATAATGAAAAACTGTTTTCT.

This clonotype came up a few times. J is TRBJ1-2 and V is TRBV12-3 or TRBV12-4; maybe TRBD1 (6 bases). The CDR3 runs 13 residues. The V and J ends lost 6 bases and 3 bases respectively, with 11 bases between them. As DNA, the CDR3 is TGTGCCAGCAGACAGGGTCTAGACTATGGCTACACCTTC. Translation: CASRQGLDYGYTF.

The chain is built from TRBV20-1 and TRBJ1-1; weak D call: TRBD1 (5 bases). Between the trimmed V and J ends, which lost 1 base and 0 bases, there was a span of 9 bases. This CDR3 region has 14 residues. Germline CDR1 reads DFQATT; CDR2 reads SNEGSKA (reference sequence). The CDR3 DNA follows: TGCAGTGCTAGAGGCGGGACGGTGAACACTGAAGCTTTCTTT. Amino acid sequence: CSARGGTVNTEAFF.

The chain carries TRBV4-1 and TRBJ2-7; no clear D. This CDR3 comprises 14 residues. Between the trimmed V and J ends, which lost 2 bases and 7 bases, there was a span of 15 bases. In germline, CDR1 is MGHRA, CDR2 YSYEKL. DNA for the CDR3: TGCGCCAGCAGCCAAACTTGGCAGGCTGAGGAGCAGTACTTC. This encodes CASSQTWQAEEQYF.

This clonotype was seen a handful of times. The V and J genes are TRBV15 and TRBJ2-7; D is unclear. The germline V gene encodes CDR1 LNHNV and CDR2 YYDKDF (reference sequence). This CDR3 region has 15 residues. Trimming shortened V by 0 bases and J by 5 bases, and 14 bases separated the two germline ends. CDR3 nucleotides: TGTGCCACCAGCAGAGATCGTTTCGGGTTGGACGAGCAGTACTTC. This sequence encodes CATSRDRFGLDEQYF.

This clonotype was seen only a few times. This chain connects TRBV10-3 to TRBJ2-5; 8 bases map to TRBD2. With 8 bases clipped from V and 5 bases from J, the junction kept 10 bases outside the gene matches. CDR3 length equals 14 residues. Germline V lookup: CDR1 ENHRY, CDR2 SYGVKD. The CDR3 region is CAIGIGGAGETQYF. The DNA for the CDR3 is TGTGCCATCGGAATCGGGGGGGCCGGGGAGACCCAGTACTTC.

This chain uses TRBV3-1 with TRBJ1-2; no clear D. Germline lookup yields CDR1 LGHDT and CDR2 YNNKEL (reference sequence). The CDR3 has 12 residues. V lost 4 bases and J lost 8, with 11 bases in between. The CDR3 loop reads CASSLRREGYTF. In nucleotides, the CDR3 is TGTGCCAGCAGCCTTAGGAGGGAAGGCTACACCTTC.

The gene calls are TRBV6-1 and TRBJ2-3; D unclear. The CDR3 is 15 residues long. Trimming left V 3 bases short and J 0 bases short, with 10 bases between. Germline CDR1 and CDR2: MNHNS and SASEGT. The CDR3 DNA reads TGTGCCAGCAGTGATTCCGCCGGGAGCACAGATACGCAGTATTTT. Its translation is CASSDSAGSTDTQYF.

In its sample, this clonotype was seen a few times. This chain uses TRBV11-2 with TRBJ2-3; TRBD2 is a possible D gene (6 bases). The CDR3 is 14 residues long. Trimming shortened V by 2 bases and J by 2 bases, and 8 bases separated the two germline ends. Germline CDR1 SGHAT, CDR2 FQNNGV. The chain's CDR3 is CASSLRRDTDTQYF. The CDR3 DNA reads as TGTGCCAGCAGCTTAAGGCGGGACACAGATACGCAGTATTTT. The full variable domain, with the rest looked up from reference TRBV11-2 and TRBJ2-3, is EAGVAQSPRYKIIEKRQSVAFWCNPISGHATLYWYQQILGQGPKLLIQFQNNGVVDDSQLPKDRFSAERLKGVDSTLKIQPAKLEDSAVYLCASSLRRDTDTQYFGPGTRLTVL.

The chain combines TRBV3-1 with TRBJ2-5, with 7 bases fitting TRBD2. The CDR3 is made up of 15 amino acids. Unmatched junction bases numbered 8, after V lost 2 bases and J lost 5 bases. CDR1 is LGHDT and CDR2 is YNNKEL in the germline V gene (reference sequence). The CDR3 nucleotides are TGTGCCAGCAGCCAAACAGCGGGGTGGTGGGAGACCCAGTACTTC. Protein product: CASSQTAGWWETQYF.

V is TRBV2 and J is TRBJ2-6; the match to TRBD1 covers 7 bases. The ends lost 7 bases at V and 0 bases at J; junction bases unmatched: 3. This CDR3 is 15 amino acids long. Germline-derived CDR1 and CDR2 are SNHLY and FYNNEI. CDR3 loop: CASTGGPSGANVLTF. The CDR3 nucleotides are TGTGCCAGCACAGGGGGACCCTCTGGGGCCAACGTCCTGACTTTC.

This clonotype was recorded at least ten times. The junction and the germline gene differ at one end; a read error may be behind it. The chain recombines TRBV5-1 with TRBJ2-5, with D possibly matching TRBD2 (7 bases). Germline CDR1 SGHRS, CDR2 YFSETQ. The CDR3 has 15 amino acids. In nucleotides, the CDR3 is TGTGCCAGCAGTTTAGTCTCGGGGGGCGGAGAGACCCAGTACTTC. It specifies CASSLVSGGGETQYF.

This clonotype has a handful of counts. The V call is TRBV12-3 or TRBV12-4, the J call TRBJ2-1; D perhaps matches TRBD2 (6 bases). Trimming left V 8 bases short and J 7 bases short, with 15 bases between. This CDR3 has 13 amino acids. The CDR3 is CASGDPGGNEQFF. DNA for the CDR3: TGTGCCAGCGGGGATCCCGGGGGTAATGAGCAGTTCTTC.

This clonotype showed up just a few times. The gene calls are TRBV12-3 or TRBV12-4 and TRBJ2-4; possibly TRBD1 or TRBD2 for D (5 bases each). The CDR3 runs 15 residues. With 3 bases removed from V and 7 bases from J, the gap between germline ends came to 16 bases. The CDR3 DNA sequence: TGTGCCAGCAGTTTCCGTCCTGGGACCGTGAACATTCAGTACTTC. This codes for CASSFRPGTVNIQYF.

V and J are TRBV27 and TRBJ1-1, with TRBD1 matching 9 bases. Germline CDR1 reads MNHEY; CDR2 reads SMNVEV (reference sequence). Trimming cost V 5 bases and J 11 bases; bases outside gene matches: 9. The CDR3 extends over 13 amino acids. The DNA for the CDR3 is TGTGCCAGCAGTCCCCTACAGGGGGCATGGGCTTTCTTT. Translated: CASSPLQGAWAFF.

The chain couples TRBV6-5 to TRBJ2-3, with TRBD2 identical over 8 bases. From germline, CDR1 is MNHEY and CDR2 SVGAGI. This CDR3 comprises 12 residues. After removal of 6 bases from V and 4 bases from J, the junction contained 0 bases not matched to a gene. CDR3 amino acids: CASSGGADTQYF. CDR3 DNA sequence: TGTGCCAGCAGCGGGGGGGCAGATACGCAGTATTTT.

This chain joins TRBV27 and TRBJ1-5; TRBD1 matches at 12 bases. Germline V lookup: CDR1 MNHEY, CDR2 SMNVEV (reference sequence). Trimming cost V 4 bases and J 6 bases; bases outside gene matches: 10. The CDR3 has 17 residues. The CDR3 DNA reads TGTGCCAGCAGTTCGAGGCCCGGGACAGGGGGCACTCAGCCCCAGCATTTT. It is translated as CASSSRPGTGGTQPQHF.

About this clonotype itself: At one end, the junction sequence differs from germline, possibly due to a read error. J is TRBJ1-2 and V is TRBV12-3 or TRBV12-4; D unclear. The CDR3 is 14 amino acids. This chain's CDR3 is CASSLGPSLYGYTF. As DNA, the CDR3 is TGTGCCAGCAGCTTAGGACCATCCCTCTATGGCTACACCTTC.

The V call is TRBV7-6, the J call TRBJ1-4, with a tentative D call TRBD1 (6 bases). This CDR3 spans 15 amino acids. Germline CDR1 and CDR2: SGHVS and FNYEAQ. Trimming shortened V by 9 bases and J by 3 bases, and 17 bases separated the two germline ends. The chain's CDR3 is CASRAKQGPNEKLFF. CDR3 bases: TGTGCCAGTCGGGCAAAACAGGGCCCTAATGAAAAACTGTTTTTT.

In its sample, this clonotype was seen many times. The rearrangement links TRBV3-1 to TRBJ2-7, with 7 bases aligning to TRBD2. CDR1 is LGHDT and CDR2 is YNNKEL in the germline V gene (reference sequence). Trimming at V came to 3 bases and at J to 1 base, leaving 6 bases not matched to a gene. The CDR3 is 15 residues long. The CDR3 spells CASSHGKRGSYEQYF. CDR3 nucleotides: TGTGCCAGCAGCCACGGAAAGCGGGGATCCTACGAGCAGTACTTC.

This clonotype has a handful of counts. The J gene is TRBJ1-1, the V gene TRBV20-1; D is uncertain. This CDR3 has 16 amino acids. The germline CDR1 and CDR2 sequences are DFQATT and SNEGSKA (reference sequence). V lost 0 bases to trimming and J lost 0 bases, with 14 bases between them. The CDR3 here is CSARDGQILMNTEAFF. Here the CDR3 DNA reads TGCAGTGCTAGAGATGGGCAGATTCTAATGAACACTGAAGCTTTCTTT.

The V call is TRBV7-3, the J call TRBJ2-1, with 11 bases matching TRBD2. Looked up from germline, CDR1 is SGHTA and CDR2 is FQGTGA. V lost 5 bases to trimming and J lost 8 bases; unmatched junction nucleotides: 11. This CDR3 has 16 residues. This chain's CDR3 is CASSPNLAGGLDEQFF. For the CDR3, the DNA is TGTGCCAGCAGCCCGAACTTAGCGGGGGGGCTTGATGAGCAGTTCTTC.

The CDR3 sequence: CSARVTREETQYF. As DNA, the CDR3 is TGCAGTGCGAGGGTGACGCGTGAGGAGACCCAGTACTTC. The V and J genes are TRBV20-1 and TRBJ2-5, with D possibly matching TRBD2 (5 bases). The CDR3 has 13 amino acids. V lost 6 bases, J lost 5 bases, and 16 bases lay in between. Germline V gene lookup returns CDR1 DFQATT and CDR2 SNEGSKA (reference sequence).